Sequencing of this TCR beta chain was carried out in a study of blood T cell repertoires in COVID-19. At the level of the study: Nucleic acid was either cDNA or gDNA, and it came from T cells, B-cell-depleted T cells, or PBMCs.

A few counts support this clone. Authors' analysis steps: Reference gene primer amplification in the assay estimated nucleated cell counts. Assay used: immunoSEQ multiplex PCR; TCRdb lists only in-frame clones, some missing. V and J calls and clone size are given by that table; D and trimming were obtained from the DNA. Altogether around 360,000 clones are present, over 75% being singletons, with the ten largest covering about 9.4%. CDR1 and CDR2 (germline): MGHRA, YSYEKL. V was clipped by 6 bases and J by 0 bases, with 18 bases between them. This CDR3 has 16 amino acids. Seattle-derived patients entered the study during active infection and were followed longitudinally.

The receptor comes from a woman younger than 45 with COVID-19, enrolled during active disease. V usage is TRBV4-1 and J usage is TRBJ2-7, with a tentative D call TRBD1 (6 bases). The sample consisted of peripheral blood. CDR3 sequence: CASSRAPGTSSYEQYF. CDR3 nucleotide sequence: TGCGCCAGCAGTAGGGCTCCGGGGACAAGCTCCTACGAGCAGTACTTC.